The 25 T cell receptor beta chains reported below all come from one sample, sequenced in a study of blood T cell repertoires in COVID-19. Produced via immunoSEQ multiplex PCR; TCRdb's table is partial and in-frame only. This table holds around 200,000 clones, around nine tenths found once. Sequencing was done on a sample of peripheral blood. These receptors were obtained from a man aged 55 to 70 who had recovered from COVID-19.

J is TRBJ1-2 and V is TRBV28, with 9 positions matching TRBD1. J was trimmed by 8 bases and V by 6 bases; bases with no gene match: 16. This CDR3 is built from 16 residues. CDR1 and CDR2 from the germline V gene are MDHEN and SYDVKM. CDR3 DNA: TGTGCCAGCAGCATAGGGGGACAGGGCACCTTCGGGGGCTACACCTTC. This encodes CASSIGGQGTFGGYTF.

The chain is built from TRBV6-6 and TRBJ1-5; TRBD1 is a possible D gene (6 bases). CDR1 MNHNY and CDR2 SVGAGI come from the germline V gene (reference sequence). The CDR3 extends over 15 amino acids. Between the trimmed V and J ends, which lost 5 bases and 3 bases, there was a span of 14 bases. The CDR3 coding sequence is TGTGCCAGCAGTGGCACACAGGGCGCCAATCAGCCCCAGCATTTT. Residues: CASSGTQGANQPQHF.

The CDR3 DNA reads TGTGCCAGCAGCCGATATAGCGGGGGGGCTTCGGCGAACACCGGGGAGCTGTTTTTT. As protein: CASSRYSGGASANTGELFF. The chain carries TRBV3-1 (or the pseudogene TRBV3-2) and TRBJ2-2; TRBD2 matches 11 bases. The CDR3 has 19 amino acids. Trimming removed 4 bases from V and 0 bases from J; junction bases left unmatched: 10. Germline CDR1 is LGHDT and CDR2 is YNNKEL (reference sequence).

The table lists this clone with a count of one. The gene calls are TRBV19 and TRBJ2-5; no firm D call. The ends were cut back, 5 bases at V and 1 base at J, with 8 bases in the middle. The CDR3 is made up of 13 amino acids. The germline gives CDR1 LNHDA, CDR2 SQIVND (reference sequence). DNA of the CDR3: TGTGCCAGTAGTCAGACTCTCCAAGAGACCCAGTACTTC. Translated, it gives CASSQTLQETQYF.

The CDR3: CASSPGTSWGGSYNEQFF. The CDR3 region has the DNA TGCGCCAGCAGCCCCGGGACTAGCTGGGGTGGGTCCTACAATGAGCAGTTCTTC. V and J are TRBV5-1 and TRBJ2-1, with TRBD2 matching 9 bases. Germline lookup yields CDR1 SGHRS and CDR2 YFSETQ. The ends lost 4 bases at V and 1 base at J; junction bases unmatched: 12. The CDR3 is made up of 18 amino acids.

The CDR3 DNA sequence: TGTGCCAGCAGTGAATCCCTTGAGCAGTACTTC. It encodes CASSESLEQYF. The chain has TRBV2 and TRBJ2-7; no reliable D call. Looked up from germline, CDR1 is SNHLY and CDR2 is FYNNEI. Trimming took 2 bases from V and 7 from J, leaving 6 bases between them. The CDR3 runs to 11 residues. Variable domain in full (rest from reference TRBV2 and TRBJ2-7): EPEVTQTPSHQVTQMGQEVILRCVPISNHLYFYWYRQILGQKVEFLVSFYNNEISEKSEIFDDQFSVERPDGSNFTLKIRSTKLEDSAMYFCASSESLEQYFGPGTRLTVT.

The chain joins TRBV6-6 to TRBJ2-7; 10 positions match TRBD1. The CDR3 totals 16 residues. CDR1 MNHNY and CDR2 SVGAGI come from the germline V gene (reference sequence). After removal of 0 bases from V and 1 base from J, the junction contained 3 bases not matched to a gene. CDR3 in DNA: TGTGCCAGCAGTTACTCGAGGACAGGGGGATCCTACGAGCAGTACTTC. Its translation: CASSYSRTGGSYEQYF.

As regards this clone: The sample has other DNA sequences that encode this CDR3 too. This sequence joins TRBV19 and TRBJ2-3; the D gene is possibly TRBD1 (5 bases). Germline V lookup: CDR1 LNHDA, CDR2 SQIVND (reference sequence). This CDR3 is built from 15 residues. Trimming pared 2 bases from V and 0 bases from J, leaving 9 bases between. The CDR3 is CASSIQGASTDTQYF. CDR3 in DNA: TGTGCCAGTAGTATACAAGGGGCTAGCACAGATACGCAGTATTTT. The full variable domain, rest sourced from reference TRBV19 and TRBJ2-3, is DGGITQSPKYLFRKEGQNVTLSCEQNLNHDAMYWYRQDPGQGLRLIYYSQIVNDFQKGDIAEGYSVSREKKESFPLTVTSAQKNPTAFYLCASSIQGASTDTQYFGPGTRLTVL.

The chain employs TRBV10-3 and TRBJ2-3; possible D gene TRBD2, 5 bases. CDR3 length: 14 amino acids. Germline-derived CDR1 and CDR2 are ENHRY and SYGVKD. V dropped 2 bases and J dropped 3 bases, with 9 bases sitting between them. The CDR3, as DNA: TGTGCCATCAGTGAGGACCCGGGGACAGATACGCAGTATTTT. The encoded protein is CAISEDPGTDTQYF.

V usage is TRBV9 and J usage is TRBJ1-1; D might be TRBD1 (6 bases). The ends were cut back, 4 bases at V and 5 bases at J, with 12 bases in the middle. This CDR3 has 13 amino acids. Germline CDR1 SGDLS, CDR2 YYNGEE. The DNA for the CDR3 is TGTGCCAGCAGCCCTCAGGGGTGGACTGAAGCTTTCTTT. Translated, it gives CASSPQGWTEAFF.

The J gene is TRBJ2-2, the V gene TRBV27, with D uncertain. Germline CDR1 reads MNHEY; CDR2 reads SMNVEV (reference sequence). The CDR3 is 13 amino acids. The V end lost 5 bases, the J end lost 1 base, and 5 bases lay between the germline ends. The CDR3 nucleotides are TGTGCCAGCAGTAGCCAGAACACCGGGGAGCTGTTTTTT. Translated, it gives CASSSQNTGELFF.

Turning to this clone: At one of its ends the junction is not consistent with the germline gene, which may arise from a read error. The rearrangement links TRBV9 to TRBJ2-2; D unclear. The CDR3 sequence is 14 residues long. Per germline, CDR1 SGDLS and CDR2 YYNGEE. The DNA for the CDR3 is TGTGCCAGCACCGTAGGCTCCGGGTCCGGGGAGCTGTTTTTT. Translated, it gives CASTVGSGSGELFF.

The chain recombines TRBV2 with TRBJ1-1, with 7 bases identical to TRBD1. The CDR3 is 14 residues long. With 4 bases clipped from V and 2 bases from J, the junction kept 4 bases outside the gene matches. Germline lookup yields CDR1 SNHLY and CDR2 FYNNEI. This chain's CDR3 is CASSVEGANTEAFF. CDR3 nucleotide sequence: TGTGCCAGCAGTGTAGAGGGGGCAAACACTGAAGCTTTCTTT.

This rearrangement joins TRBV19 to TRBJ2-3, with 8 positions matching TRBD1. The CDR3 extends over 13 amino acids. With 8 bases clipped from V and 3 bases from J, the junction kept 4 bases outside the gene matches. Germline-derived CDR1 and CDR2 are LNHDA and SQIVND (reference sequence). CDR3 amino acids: CASGGQGTDTQYF. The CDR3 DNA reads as TGTGCCAGTGGTGGACAGGGTACAGATACGCAGTATTTT.

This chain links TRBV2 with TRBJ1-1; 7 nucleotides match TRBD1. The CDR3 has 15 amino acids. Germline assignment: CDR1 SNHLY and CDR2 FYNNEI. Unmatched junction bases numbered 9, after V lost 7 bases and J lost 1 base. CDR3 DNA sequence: TGTGCCAGCACCGAGAGAGGGGGCAGGAACACTGAAGCTTTCTTT. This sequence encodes CASTERGGRNTEAFF.

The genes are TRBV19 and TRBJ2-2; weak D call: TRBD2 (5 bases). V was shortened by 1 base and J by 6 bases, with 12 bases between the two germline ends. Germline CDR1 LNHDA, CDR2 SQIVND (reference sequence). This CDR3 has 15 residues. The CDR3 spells CASSIGRLAAGELFF. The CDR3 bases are TGTGCCAGTAGTATAGGCCGGCTAGCAGCCGGGGAGCTGTTTTTT.

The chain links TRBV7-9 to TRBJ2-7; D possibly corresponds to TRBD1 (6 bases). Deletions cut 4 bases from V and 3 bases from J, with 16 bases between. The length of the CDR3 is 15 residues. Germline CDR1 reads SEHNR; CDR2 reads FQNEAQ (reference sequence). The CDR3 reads CASSSASGTYYEQYF. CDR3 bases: TGTGCCAGCAGCTCAGCATCCGGGACATACTACGAGCAGTACTTC.

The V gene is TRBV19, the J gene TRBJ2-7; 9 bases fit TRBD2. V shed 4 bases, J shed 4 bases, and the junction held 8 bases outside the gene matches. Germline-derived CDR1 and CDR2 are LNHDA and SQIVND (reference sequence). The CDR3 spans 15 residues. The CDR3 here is CASSTAGLAGYEQYF. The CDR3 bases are TGTGCCAGTAGTACAGCGGGCCTAGCGGGGTACGAGCAGTACTTC.

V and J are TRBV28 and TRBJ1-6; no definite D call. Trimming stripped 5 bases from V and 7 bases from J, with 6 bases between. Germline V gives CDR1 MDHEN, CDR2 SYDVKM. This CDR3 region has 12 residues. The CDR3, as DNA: TGTGCCAGCAGTCCCTTGAATTCACCCCTCCACTTT. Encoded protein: CASSPLNSPLHF.

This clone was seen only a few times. In nucleotides, the CDR3 is TGTGCCAGCAGCTTGGGAGGCAGGAACACTGAAGCTTTCTTT. This codes for CASSLGGRNTEAFF. The V call is TRBV5-4, the J call TRBJ1-1; D unresolved. Trimming pared 0 bases from V and 1 base from J, leaving 7 bases between. The CDR3 loop spans 14 amino acids. Germline V gives CDR1 SGHNT, CDR2 YYREEE (reference sequence).

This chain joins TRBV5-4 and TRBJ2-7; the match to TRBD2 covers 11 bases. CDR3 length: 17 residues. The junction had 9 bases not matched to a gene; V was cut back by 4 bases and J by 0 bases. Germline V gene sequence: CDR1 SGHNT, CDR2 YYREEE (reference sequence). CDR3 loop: CASSPASSGGFSYEQYF. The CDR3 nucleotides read TGTGCCAGCAGCCCGGCCTCTAGCGGGGGGTTCTCCTACGAGCAGTACTTC.

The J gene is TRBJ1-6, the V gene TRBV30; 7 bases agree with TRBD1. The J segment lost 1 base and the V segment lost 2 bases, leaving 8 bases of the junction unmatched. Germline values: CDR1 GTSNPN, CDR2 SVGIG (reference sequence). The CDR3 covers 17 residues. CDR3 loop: CAWSKTGDRSYNSPLHF. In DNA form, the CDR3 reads TGTGCCTGGAGTAAAACAGGGGATAGGTCCTATAATTCACCCCTCCACTTT.

The CDR3 DNA is TGTGCCAGTATAGGGACTGCCTACAATGAGCAGTTCTTC. As protein: CASIGTAYNEQFF. The chain uses TRBV19 and TRBJ2-1; maybe TRBD2 (6 bases). Trimming shortened V by 7 bases and J by 2 bases, and 9 bases separated the two germline ends. The CDR3 is 13 amino acids. Germline assignment: CDR1 LNHDA and CDR2 SQIVND (reference sequence).

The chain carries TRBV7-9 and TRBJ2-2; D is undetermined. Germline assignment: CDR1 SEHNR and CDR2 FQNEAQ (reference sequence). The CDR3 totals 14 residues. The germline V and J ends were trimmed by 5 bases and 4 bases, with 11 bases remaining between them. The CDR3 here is CASSPEVLTGELFF. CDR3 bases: TGTGCCAGCAGCCCAGAAGTTCTCACCGGGGAGCTGTTTTTT.

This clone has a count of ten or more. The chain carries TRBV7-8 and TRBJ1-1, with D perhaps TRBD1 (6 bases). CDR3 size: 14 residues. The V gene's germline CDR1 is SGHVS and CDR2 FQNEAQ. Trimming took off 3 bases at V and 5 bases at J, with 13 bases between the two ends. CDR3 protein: CASSFQGLGTEAFF. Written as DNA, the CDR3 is TGTGCCAGCAGCTTTCAGGGGTTAGGGACTGAAGCTTTCTTT.